This T cell receptor (beta chain) is from a study of technical replicates of blood from a handful of donors. Repertoires were generated with immunoSEQ multiplex PCR, while TCRdb's copy carries only in-frame clones and drops some. The table has tens of thousands of clones, just over 90% seen once. V was cut by 3 bases and J by 5 bases, with 14 bases left in between. The germline V gene has CDR1 MNHEY and CDR2 SMNVEV (reference sequence). This CDR3 contains 14 residues. The rearrangement uses TRBV27 and TRBJ2-7; tentative D call: TRBD1 (5 bases). Sample: T cells isolated from PBMCs. The sequence was collected from a human donor in good health. The CDR3 region has the DNA TGTGCCAGCAGTTTCGACAGCCCAGGAGACGAGCAGTACTTC. This encodes CASSFDSPGDEQYF.